A selection of T cell receptor beta chains follows, all from one sample in a study of T-cell memory formation after mild COVID-19. TCRdb reprocessed the 5' RACE reads via MiXCR and lists one record per CDR3 protein. The table lists more than 300,000 distinct CDR3 sequences, under 25% of them singletons. Sample: PBMCs or a T cell subset sorted from them (not recorded which). These receptor sequences come from a man younger than 30 who had mild COVID-19 (a few samples of this study predate the infection). Cell type and time point are not known. Each CDR3 is given with its conserved first and last residue. Fields, in order: D gene, J gene, V gene, CDR3 protein. The D gene is left open where the match is weak.

d_call: NA; j_call: TRBJ1-3; v_call: TRBV6-5; cdr3_aa: CASSYSWGISGNTIYF
d_call: TRBD1; j_call: TRBJ1-1; v_call: TRBV30; cdr3_aa: CAWRPARGRVNTEAFF
d_call: NA; j_call: TRBJ1-4; v_call: TRBV7-2; cdr3_aa: CACSPSGSRGKLFF
d_call: TRBD2; j_call: TRBJ2-5; v_call: TRBV5-1; cdr3_aa: CASSLGGTTRAQETQYF
d_call: NA; j_call: TRBJ1-3; v_call: TRBV7-9; cdr3_aa: CASSKASAVSGNTIYF
d_call: TRBD2; j_call: TRBJ2-3; v_call: TRBV5-1; cdr3_aa: CASSLDGGEEDTQYF
d_call: NA; j_call: TRBJ2-7; v_call: TRBV7-2; cdr3_aa: CASSHSPLGEQYF
d_call: TRBD1; j_call: TRBJ1-2; v_call: TRBV6-2/TRBV6-3; cdr3_aa: CASSSNPWDRAGYGYTF
d_call: NA; j_call: TRBJ2-1; v_call: TRBV18; cdr3_aa: CASSPEAEQFF
d_call: NA; j_call: TRBJ1-2; v_call: TRBV5-1; cdr3_aa: CASGPGDPEGYTF
d_call: TRBD2; j_call: TRBJ2-7; v_call: TRBV9; cdr3_aa: CASSVGTSGRVKGYEQYF
d_call: NA; j_call: TRBJ1-5; v_call: TRBV20-1; cdr3_aa: CSARQGQPQHF
d_call: NA; j_call: TRBJ2-5; v_call: TRBV20-1; cdr3_aa: CSARILTGKETQYF
d_call: TRBD1; j_call: TRBJ2-7; v_call: TRBV5-1; cdr3_aa: CASGEGQVLGEQYF
d_call: NA; j_call: TRBJ2-2; v_call: TRBV2; cdr3_aa: CASSEAPRSGELFF
d_call: NA; j_call: TRBJ2-1; v_call: TRBV6-6; cdr3_aa: CASSYSKVGNDEQFF
d_call: NA; j_call: TRBJ1-2; v_call: TRBV11-2; cdr3_aa: CASSLDGLPYGYTF
d_call: NA; j_call: TRBJ1-1; v_call: TRBV7-8; cdr3_aa: CASSFGNRVNTEAFF
d_call: NA; j_call: TRBJ1-6; v_call: TRBV11-2; cdr3_aa: CASSLDRVFSPLHF
d_call: TRBD2; j_call: TRBJ2-7; v_call: TRBV15; cdr3_aa: CATRAGTSSYEQYF
d_call: TRBD2; j_call: TRBJ2-3; v_call: TRBV19; cdr3_aa: CASSMGLAGVTDTQYF
d_call: NA; j_call: TRBJ2-4; v_call: TRBV7-9; cdr3_aa: CASSLGRDSKNIQYF
d_call: NA; j_call: TRBJ2-3; v_call: TRBV29-1; cdr3_aa: CSVVILGPMADTQYF
d_call: NA; j_call: TRBJ1-1; v_call: TRBV20-1; cdr3_aa: CSAVGEAFF
d_call: NA; j_call: TRBJ2-1; v_call: TRBV7-2; cdr3_aa: CASSLNAPGLYNEQFF
d_call: NA; j_call: TRBJ2-3; v_call: TRBV6-5; cdr3_aa: CASSYLSSTDTQYF
d_call: NA; j_call: TRBJ1-5; v_call: TRBV27; cdr3_aa: CASSARRNNQPQHF
d_call: TRBD2; j_call: TRBJ2-3; v_call: TRBV20-1; cdr3_aa: CSALRASGPSDTQYF
d_call: NA; j_call: TRBJ2-1; v_call: TRBV24-1; cdr3_aa: CATSDSLAGFYNEQFF
d_call: NA; j_call: TRBJ2-1; v_call: TRBV5-1; cdr3_aa: CASSLAAGNEQFF
d_call: NA; j_call: TRBJ2-3; v_call: TRBV29-1; cdr3_aa: CSVEEVQATDTQYF
d_call: NA; j_call: TRBJ2-3; v_call: TRBV29-1; cdr3_aa: CSVEDRGINTQYF
d_call: NA; j_call: TRBJ1-4; v_call: TRBV4-3; cdr3_aa: CASSPPLGELFF
d_call: TRBD2; j_call: TRBJ2-3; v_call: TRBV6-1; cdr3_aa: CASLTSGVQDTQYF
d_call: NA; j_call: TRBJ1-1; v_call: TRBV7-9; cdr3_aa: CASSLVQGQNTEAFF
d_call: NA; j_call: TRBJ2-7; v_call: TRBV2; cdr3_aa: CASSAAYEQYF
d_call: TRBD1; j_call: TRBJ1-4; v_call: TRBV4-3; cdr3_aa: CASSLIQGAREKLFF
d_call: NA; j_call: TRBJ2-2; v_call: TRBV7-9; cdr3_aa: CASSLPEATRNTGELFF
d_call: NA; j_call: TRBJ2-5; v_call: TRBV5-1; cdr3_aa: CASSLVDIQETQYF
d_call: NA; j_call: TRBJ2-1; v_call: TRBV7-9; cdr3_aa: CASSERGAGEFF
d_call: NA; j_call: TRBJ2-2; v_call: TRBV6-1; cdr3_aa: CASSEGIGANTGELFF
d_call: NA; j_call: TRBJ2-3; v_call: TRBV9; cdr3_aa: CASSVGPQGGDTQYF
d_call: NA; j_call: TRBJ1-1; v_call: TRBV19; cdr3_aa: CASSLSGANTEAFF
d_call: TRBD2; j_call: TRBJ2-1; v_call: TRBV7-2; cdr3_aa: CASSSRFSGGNNEQFF
d_call: NA; j_call: TRBJ2-3; v_call: TRBV6-2/TRBV6-3; cdr3_aa: CASKPTSGSTDTQYF
d_call: NA; j_call: TRBJ2-2; v_call: TRBV5-4; cdr3_aa: CASSSGDSGNTGELFF
d_call: NA; j_call: TRBJ2-3; v_call: TRBV11-2; cdr3_aa: CASSLSRAVTDTQYF
d_call: NA; j_call: TRBJ1-1; v_call: TRBV10-3; cdr3_aa: CAIMEATNTEAFF